Listed below are T cell receptor beta chains from one sample, sequenced in a study of OX40 agonist ivuxolimab in advanced cancers. Repertoires were generated with immunoSEQ multiplex PCR, while TCRdb's copy carries only in-frame clones and drops some. The sample lists 90,000 or so clones; 89% were seen once. The specimen was CD4+ or CD8+ T cells sorted from blood, collected in a trial of the OX40 agonist ivuxolimab. The receptors were gathered from an adult with an advanced solid tumor such as melanoma, head and neck, liver or kidney cancer. Both conserved end residues are part of each CDR3. The D gene is left open where the match is weak. Clone size is not always given. Where it is, it says once, few, many or a class for expanded clones.

j_call	v_call	clone_size	d_call	cdr3_nt	cdr3_aa
TRBJ2-2	TRBV9	.	.	TGTGCCAGCAGCCCCGCGGGGACGAACACCGGGGAGCTGTTTTTT	CASSPAGTNTGELFF
TRBJ1-4	TRBV11-1	.	TRBD1	TGTGCCAGCAGCTCCCAGGACAGGGCAGAAAAACTGTTTTTT	CASSSQDRAEKLFF
TRBJ1-5	TRBV28	.	.	TGTGCCAGCAGTTTATTTGGTCGGGGTGAAGGTTCGCCAGGATATCATTTT	CASSLFGRGEGSPGYHF
TRBJ2-1	TRBV19	.	TRBD2	TGTGCCAGTAGTAGGGTAAGCGGGAGAGGCGATGAGCAGTTCTTC	CASSRVSGRGDEQFF
TRBJ2-1	TRBV7-2	few	TRBD1	TGTGCCAGCAGCGCCGGGACAGGGGGCTACAATGAGCAGTTCTTC	CASSAGTGGYNEQFF
TRBJ1-6	TRBV30	.	TRBD1	TGTGCCTGGAGTGGACAGGGAAATTCACCCCTCCACTTT	CAWSGQGNSPLHF
TRBJ2-7	TRBV28	.	TRBD2	TGTGCCAGCAGTTATGGCGGGAGGATAACCTACGAGCAGTACTTC	CASSYGGRITYEQYF
TRBJ1-1	TRBV29-1	.	TRBD1	TGCAGCGTTGGACTCATGGACAGGCGGTTCACTGAAGCTTTCTTT	CSVGLMDRRFTEAFF
TRBJ1-2	TRBV28	once	TRBD1	TGTGCCAGCAGTCCCCGGACAGGCTATGGCTACACCTTC	CASSPRTGYGYTF
TRBJ1-6	TRBV12-5	.	.	TGTGCTAGTGGCTTCGAGGGGGGAGATTCACCCCTCCACTTT	CASGFEGGDSPLHF
TRBJ1-4	TRBV19	.	.	TGTGCCAGTAGTATAGTTGGACAGCCAAATAATGAAAAACTGTTTTTT	CASSIVGQPNNEKLFF
TRBJ1-1	TRBV5-1	.	TRBD1	TGCGCCAGCAGCAGGGGGGACAGGTCGACCGACGAAGCTTTCTTT	CASSRGDRSTDEAFF
TRBJ1-2	TRBV7-9	.	TRBD1	TGTGCCAGCAGCTCGGGACAGGCGGGGGGCTACACCTTC	CASSSGQAGGYTF
TRBJ2-7	TRBV4-3	.	TRBD2	TGCGCCAGCAGCCAAGACAGGCTAGCGGGGGCCGCCTACGAGCAGTACTTC	CASSQDRLAGAAYEQYF
TRBJ1-1	TRBV21-1	once	.	TGTGCCAGCAGAGTGGAACATCAGAACACTGAAGCTTTCTTT	CASRVEHQNTEAFF
TRBJ1-1	TRBV4-2	few	TRBD1	TGTGCCAGCAGCCAAGGTAGGACAGGGGTTCAAAAAGCTTTCTTT	CASSQGRTGVQKAFF
TRBJ2-3	TRBV7-2	.	TRBD1	TGTGCCAGCAGCTCGCGACAGGGGGCAGATACGCAGTATTTT	CASSSRQGADTQYF
TRBJ1-5	TRBV28	.	.	TGTGCCAGCAGTCCCGGGGGGATCGAGGGTATGAATCAGCCCCAGCATTTT	CASSPGGIEGMNQPQHF
TRBJ2-1	TRBV5-4	.	.	TGTGCCAGCAGCCCGGGGGTCGGCCCCTACAATGAGCAGTTCTTC	CASSPGVGPYNEQFF
TRBJ2-3	TRBV19	once	TRBD2	TGTGCCAGTAGTTCCCCTGGTAGCGGGGTATCAAGAGATACGCAGTATTTT	CASSSPGSGVSRDTQYF
TRBJ2-7	TRBV5-1	few	.	TGCGCCAGCCGATGGGACGGGGGCTCCTACGAGCAGTACTTC	CASRWDGGSYEQYF
TRBJ2-7	TRBV15	once	.	TGTGCCACCAGCAGAGATTTTCCTGACGAGCAGTACTTC	CATSRDFPDEQYF
TRBJ2-7	TRBV5-4	.	.	TGTGCCAGCAGCTTTACCCGAGGCAGGGGCTACGAGCAGTACTTC	CASSFTRGRGYEQYF
TRBJ1-4	TRBV19	.	.	TGTGCCAGTAGTATTTTAGGGTATGATGAAAAACTGTTTTTT	CASSILGYDEKLFF
TRBJ1-1	TRBV28	once	.	TGTGCCAGCAGTTTGCCGGGCCTGAACACTGAAGCTTTCTTT	CASSLPGLNTEAFF
TRBJ1-2	TRBV19	.	.	TGTGCCAGTAGTCCAAAGACCAGCTATGGCTACACCTTC	CASSPKTSYGYTF
TRBJ2-7	TRBV4-3	.	TRBD2	TGCGCCAGCGGCAAACGGACTAGCGGTACCTACGAGCAGTACTTC	CASGKRTSGTYEQYF
TRBJ2-3	TRBV5-1	.	TRBD2	TGCGCCAGCAGCATGACTAGCGGGAGGGCCGGGGCAGATACGCAGTATTTT	CASSMTSGRAGADTQYF
TRBJ2-5	TRBV19	few	TRBD2	TGTGCCAGTAGTACCCGACTAGCGACTATACAAGAGACCCAGTACTTC	CASSTRLATIQETQYF
TRBJ1-4	TRBV6-5	.	.	TGTGCCAGCAAATCGCGGGGCACTAATGAAAAACTGTTTTTT	CASKSRGTNEKLFF
TRBJ1-1	TRBV10-2	.	.	TGCGCCAGCAGCGTAGGGAGGTACACTGAAGCTTTCTTT	CASSVGRYTEAFF
TRBJ2-7	TRBV7-9	.	TRBD1	TGTGCCAGCAGCTTTGGGACAGGGTACGAGCAGTACTTC	CASSFGTGYEQYF
TRBJ2-1	TRBV6-1	once	TRBD2	TGTGCCAGCAGTCTCCGAGGGACTAGTCCCAATGAGCAGTTCTTC	CASSLRGTSPNEQFF
TRBJ1-1	TRBV11-2	.	.	TGTGCCAGCAGCTTAGAAAGTTTAAGGAACGCTGAAGCTTTCTTT	CASSLESLRNAEAFF
TRBJ2-7	TRBV25-1	.	.	TGTGCCAGCAGTAGGTCAGGGGAGGACTACGAGCAGTACTTC	CASSRSGEDYEQYF
TRBJ2-1	TRBV13	.	TRBD2	TGTGCCAGCAGCAGGACTAGCTCTGCCTACAATGAGCAGTTCTTC	CASSRTSSAYNEQFF
TRBJ2-7	TRBV5-6	.	TRBD2	TGTGCCAGCAGCCAAAGACTAGCGGGGAGTTACGAGCAGTACTTC	CASSQRLAGSYEQYF
TRBJ2-7	TRBV6-5	.	TRBD2	TGTGCCAGCAGTTCTCGGACTAGCGGGAGCGACGAGCAGTACTTC	CASSSRTSGSDEQYF
TRBJ2-2	TRBV5-6	.	.	TGTGCCAGCAGCTACCGAGGGGGGGATGGCACCGGGGAGCTGTTTTTT	CASSYRGGDGTGELFF
TRBJ2-7	TRBV5-1	.	TRBD1	TGCGCCAGCAGCTCTGCCGGGACAGTCTCCTACGAGCAGTACTTC	CASSSAGTVSYEQYF
TRBJ1-3	TRBV7-2	.	.	TGTGCCAGCAGCTTAGTAGGGCCTGGAAACACCATATATTTT	CASSLVGPGNTIYF
TRBJ1-2	TRBV10-1	.	TRBD1	TGCGCCGGACAGGGGGGCTATGGCTACACCTTC	CAGQGGYGYTF
TRBJ1-5	TRBV30	few	TRBD1	TGTGCCTGGACTCATGACAGGGGACGGCAGCCCCAGCATTTT	CAWTHDRGRQPQHF
TRBJ2-1	TRBV5-4	.	.	TGTGCCAGCAGCTTGAAGAACTCCTACAATGAGCAGTTCTTC	CASSLKNSYNEQFF
TRBJ1-4	TRBV14	.	.	TGTGCCAGCAGCCAAGATACAAGGGGAGGAAAACTGTTTTTT	CASSQDTRGGKLFF
TRBJ2-1	TRBV28	.	TRBD2	TGTGCCAGCAGTTCTAGCGGGAACTCCTACAATGAGCAGTTCTTC	CASSSSGNSYNEQFF
TRBJ1-2	TRBV14	.	.	TGTGCCAGCAGCCATTACGACAGAGGGGATCCTAACTATGGCTACACCTTC	CASSHYDRGDPNYGYTF
TRBJ2-7	TRBV30	.	.	TGTGCCTGGAGTCTACACAGGGCTGATAGCTACGAGCAGTACTTC	CAWSLHRADSYEQYF
TRBJ2-1	TRBV9	.	TRBD2	TGTGCCAGCAGCGCCCCTGGACTAGCTAGTGGTGAGCAGTTCTTC	CASSAPGLASGEQFF
TRBJ2-3	TRBV12-5	.	.	TGTGCTAGTGGTTTGGGGGATGGGAGCACAGATACGCAGTATTTT	CASGLGDGSTDTQYF
TRBJ1-1	TRBV30	.	.	TGTGCCTGGAGACAGGCCCTTTCTGCTTTCTTT	CAWRQALSAFF
TRBJ1-5	TRBV5-6	.	TRBD1	TGTGCCAGCAGCTTGCGGGGGGCGGACAGGCTGAATCAGCCCCAGCATTTT	CASSLRGADRLNQPQHF
TRBJ1-4	TRBV7-2	.	TRBD1	TGTGCCAGCAGCTTAGGTACAGGGGGAAATGAAAAACTGTTTTTT	CASSLGTGGNEKLFF
TRBJ2-1	TRBV5-1	.	.	TGCGCCAGCAGCTTGGAGGCTAGACAAAATGAGCAGTTCTTC	CASSLEARQNEQFF
TRBJ1-4	TRBV19	.	TRBD1	TGTGCCAGTAGTACGGACAGGGGGCGTGAAAAACTGTTTTTT	CASSTDRGREKLFF
TRBJ1-3	TRBV7-2	once	.	TGTGCCAGCAGCTTAGTGTCCTCCCTCTCTGGAAACACCATATATTTT	CASSLVSSLSGNTIYF
TRBJ2-7	TRBV10-3	.	TRBD1	TGTGCCATTAGACAGGGGGCGTACGAGCAGTACTTC	CAIRQGAYEQYF
TRBJ2-1	TRBV27	.	.	TGTGCCAGCAGCTCATTAGCTGCGTCGGGTGAGCAGTTCTTC	CASSSLAASGEQFF
TRBJ2-5	TRBV6-5	.	.	TGTGCCAGCAGTTACTCTGTGGTGGGGACCCAGTACTTC	CASSYSVVGTQYF
TRBJ2-7	TRBV16	.	.	TGTGCCAGCAGCCATATAGACCCGGGGTCCGACGAGCAGTACTTC	CASSHIDPGSDEQYF